Each of the 16 T cell receptor beta chains below was sequenced from the same sample in a study of CD4 and CD8 cells across lung adenocarcinoma regions. TCRdb recomputed calls from the PCR reads with MiXCR, one row per CDR3 protein. This sample carries tens of thousands of distinct CDR3 sequences, approximately 50% of them seen once, and the ten largest clones take around 25%. Sequencing was done on a sample of CD8+ T cells from the center of a lung tumor. The receptors stem from a female donor with lung adenocarcinoma. The CD4 and CD8 labels of this study may be unreliable.

Ten or more counts support this clonotype. The chain has TRBV6-5 and TRBJ1-5; 10 bases map to TRBD1. The trim removed 3 bases at V and 6 bases at J, leaving 8 bases unmatched. Germline-derived CDR1 and CDR2 are MNHEY and SVGAGI. The CDR3 contains 16 residues. Here the CDR3 DNA reads TGTGCCAGCAGTTATTCCGGGACAGGGGTTTTTCAGCCCCAGCATTTT. It specifies CASSYSGTGVFQPQHF.

At least ten counts were recorded for this clonotype. The chain is built from TRBV7-6 and TRBJ2-1; D gene unclear. V shed 1 base and J shed 3 bases, with 4 bases lying between them. This CDR3 contains 13 residues. The germline CDR1 and CDR2 sequences are SGHVS and FNYEAQ. The DNA for the CDR3 is TGTGCCAGCAGCTTAGTCGGCTACAATGAGCAGTTCTTC. This codes for CASSLVGYNEQFF. Supplemented by reference TRBV7-6 and TRBJ2-1, the full variable domain reads GAGVSQSPRYKVTKRGQDVALRCDPISGHVSLYWYRQALGQGPEFLTYFNYEAQQDKSGLPNDRFSAERPEGSISTLTIQRTEQRDSAMYRCASSLVGYNEQFFGPGTRLTVL.

The chain carries TRBV27 and TRBJ2-5; tentative D call: TRBD1 (6 bases). With the DNA end fitting TRBJ2-7 better, the J assignment may be wrong. CDR3 length: 14 residues. Germline V gene lookup returns CDR1 MNHEY and CDR2 SMNVEV (reference sequence). CDR3 region: CASRPQGRTYEQYF. CDR3 in DNA: TGTGCCAGCAGACCACAGGGACGCACCTACGAGCAGTACTTC.

CDR3 residues: CASSGRLAGSYEQYF. CDR3 nucleotide sequence: TGTGCCAGCAGCGGCCGACTAGCGGGGTCCTACGAGCAGTACTTC. The chain uses TRBV5-8 and TRBJ2-1, with 11 bases aligning to TRBD2. Judging by the DNA end, TRBJ2-7 fits better; the J call may be wrong. CDR1 is SGHTS, CDR2 YDEGEE, per germline. This CDR3 contains 15 residues.

V is TRBV6-1 and J is TRBJ2-3, with 7 bases matching TRBD2. CDR3 length: 12 residues. CDR1 and CDR2 (germline): MNHNS, SASEGT. Trimming removed 5 bases from V and 11 bases from J; junction bases left unmatched: 7. The CDR3 here is CASSQGTTVQYF. CDR3 sequence (DNA): TGTGCCAGCAGTCAAGGGACTACCGTGCAGTATTTT.

The chain carries TRBV6-1 and TRBJ1-3, with no clear D. CDR1 and CDR2 from the germline V gene are MNHNS and SASEGT. Trimming removed 4 bases from V and 0 bases from J, with 7 bases in between. The CDR3 is 14 residues long. CDR3 DNA: TGTGCCAGCAGTGTCTCCCCCTCTGGAAACACCATATATTTT. Translation: CASSVSPSGNTIYF.

In regard to this clonotype: A read error may produce the germline difference seen at one junction end. This chain links TRBV27 with TRBJ2-4, with D possibly matching TRBD2 (6 bases). Germline V gene lookup returns CDR1 MNHEY and CDR2 SMNVEV (reference sequence). The CDR3 consists of 15 residues. CDR3 amino acids: CASGTGGRGKETQYF. Here the CDR3 DNA reads TGTGCCAGCGGTACCGGGGGTCGTGGCAAAGAGACGCAGTATTTC.

The genes are TRBV29-1 and TRBJ2-2, with D possibly being TRBD1 (5 bases). Trimming pared 4 bases from V and 7 bases from J, leaving 13 bases between. The CDR3 has 13 amino acids. The germline V gene encodes CDR1 SQVTM and CDR2 ANQGSEA. CDR3 amino acids: CSVVTGPGGELFF. DNA for the CDR3: TGCAGCGTTGTTACAGGTCCCGGCGGGGAGCTGTTTTTT.

This clonotype was recorded a few times. This rearrangement joins TRBV27 to TRBJ2-3; D not certain. The end of the DNA fits TRBJ2-7 better, so the J call may be wrong. The CDR3 has 13 amino acids. Germline assignment: CDR1 MNHEY and CDR2 SMNVEV (reference sequence). The CDR3 loop is CARGLRVKDTQYF. The CDR3 DNA reads TGTGCCAGGGGTTTACGAGTCAAAGATACGCAGTACTTC.

This clonotype is medium-sized (0.01 to 0.1%) by share. This chain connects TRBV7-2 to TRBJ2-5; possibly TRBD1 for D (5 bases). V lost 5 bases, J lost 5 bases, and 6 bases lay in between. This CDR3 region has 11 residues. Germline-derived CDR1 and CDR2 are SGHTA and FQGNSA. The CDR3 nucleotides are TGTGCCAGCAGCGCAGGGGAGACCCAGTACTTC. Its protein product is CASSAGETQYF.

The V call is TRBV10-3, the J call TRBJ2-1; possibly TRBD1 for D (6 bases). The J call could be wrong; TRBJ2-5 is a better fit for the DNA end. CDR1 is ENHRY, CDR2 SYGVKD, per germline. The CDR3 loop spans 14 amino acids. The CDR3 spells CAISEGTPEETQYF. DNA of the CDR3: TGTGCCATCAGTGAAGGGACACCCGAAGAGACCCAGTACTTC.

With respect to this clonotype: The junction shows a germline mismatch at one end, possibly a read error. V and J are TRBV10-1 and TRBJ2-3, with a weak D call TRBD1 (6 bases). Germline V gives CDR1 WNHNN, CDR2 SYGVQD (reference sequence). This CDR3 spans 13 amino acids. As DNA, the CDR3 is TGCGCCACGGGGCACAGGGCCAAAGACACTCAGTACTTT. Translating it yields CATGHRAKDTQYF.

The chain recombines TRBV10-2 with TRBJ1-4, with a tentative D call TRBD1 (5 bases). Germline lookup yields CDR1 WSHSY and CDR2 SAAADI. This CDR3 spans 13 amino acids. V was trimmed by 7 bases and J by 7 bases, leaving 13 bases between them. The CDR3 DNA follows: TGCGCCAGCATGGGGGGGTTTGGTGAAAAACTGTTTTTT. Protein sequence: CASMGGFGEKLFF.

This clonotype has just a few counts. The chain carries TRBV27 and TRBJ2-3; D unresolved. Germline CDR1 MNHEY, CDR2 SMNVEV (reference sequence). The V gene lost 9 bases and the J gene lost 5 bases, with 15 bases spanning the gap. This CDR3 comprises 13 residues. In DNA form, the CDR3 reads TGTGCCAGGGGTTTACGACTCAAAGATACGCAGTATTTT. It is translated as CARGLRLKDTQYF.

This clonotype is a singleton in its sample. This sequence joins TRBV10-3 and TRBJ2-3; D possibly corresponds to TRBD2 (6 bases). The CDR3 is 15 amino acids. V was pared by 10 bases and J by 2 bases, with 19 bases between. CDR1 and CDR2 (germline): ENHRY, SYGVKD. For the CDR3, the DNA is TGTGCCACGGGGGACGGGCGCCGGGACACAGATACGCAGTATTTT. Translation gives CATGDGRRDTDTQYF.

The chain is built from TRBV6-1 and TRBJ2-3, with D possibly being TRBD1 or TRBD2 (6 bases each). The J call may be faulty, since TRBJ2-5 better matches the DNA end. The V gene's germline CDR1 is MNHNS and CDR2 SASEGT. The CDR3 length is 15 residues. CDR3 region: CARGLGGRGTDTQYF. The CDR3 coding sequence is TGTGCCAGGGGACTCGGGGGCCGTGGCACAGATACCCAGTACTTC.